A selection of T cell receptor beta chains follows, all from one sample in a study of cytomegalovirus exposure and HLA in healthy donors. Libraries were prepared by immunoSEQ multiplex PCR; TCRdb keeps only in-frame clonotypes and omits some of them. The table has approximately 71,000 clones, 72% seen once. Sequencing was performed on PBMCs. These receptors were collected from a woman in her 40s in good health and CMV-seropositive. The CDR3 runs from the conserved cysteine through the conserved F or W. The D gene is left open where the match is weak. Some rows have no size entry. The others give once, few or many, or a class for an expanded clone.

>TRBJ1-1|TRBV7-8|TRBD1|NA
CASSLSGTGVPNTEAFF
TGTGCCAGCAGCTTATCCGGGACAGGGGTCCCGAACACTGAAGCTTTCTTT
>TRBJ1-6|TRBV5-8|NA|few
CASSSELHSPLHF
TGTGCCAGCAGCTCAGAACTACATTCACCCCTCCACTTT
>TRBJ1-5|TRBV19|NA|NA
CASSISPTDNQPQHF
TGTGCCAGTAGTATTTCCCCGACAGACAATCAGCCCCAGCATTTT
>TRBJ2-1|TRBV9|NA|once
CASSKEGGVYYNEQFF
TGTGCCAGCAGCAAAGAGGGGGGGGTCTACTACAATGAGCAGTTCTTC
>TRBJ1-2|TRBV19|NA|NA
CASSIDRASYGYTF
TGTGCCAGTAGTATAGACAGGGCGAGCTATGGCTACACCTTC
>TRBJ2-7|TRBV5-4|NA|NA
CASSLQNSYEQYF
TGTGCCAGCAGCTTACAGAATTCCTACGAGCAGTACTTC
>TRBJ2-7|TRBV5-1|TRBD2|NA
CASSWTGGQGSYEQYF
TGCGCCAGCAGCTGGACGGGGGGGCAGGGCTCCTACGAGCAGTACTTC
>TRBJ1-3|TRBV7-3|NA|NA
CASSSRGGQGNTIYF
TGTGCCAGCAGCTCACGGGGGGGTCAAGGAAACACCATATATTTT
>TRBJ1-1|TRBV25-1|NA|NA
CASSLTSQAFF
TGTGCCAGCAGTTTGACATCCCAAGCTTTCTTT
>TRBJ2-5|TRBV5-1|TRBD2|NA
CASRLMTGGQETQYF
TGCGCCAGCAGGTTGATGACGGGGGGCCAAGAGACCCAGTACTTC
>TRBJ2-1|TRBV29-1|NA|NA
CSVYTDKNEQFF
TGCAGCGTTTACACTGACAAGAATGAGCAGTTCTTC
>TRBJ2-4|TRBV6-5|NA|NA
CASSYAPGDIQYF
TGTGCCAGCAGTTACGCGCCCGGGGACATTCAGTACTTC
>TRBJ1-4|TRBV5-6|NA|once
CASTTWELDEKLFF
TGTGCCAGCACGACCTGGGAGTTGGATGAAAAACTGTTTTTT
>TRBJ1-2|TRBV7-8|NA|NA
CASSSTGSWGYTF
TGTGCCAGCAGCTCTACAGGTTCTTGGGGCTACACCTTC
>TRBJ2-1|TRBV5-8|TRBD2|NA
CASAGVSYNEQFF
TGTGCCAGCGCGGGGGTCTCCTACAATGAGCAGTTCTTC
>TRBJ2-5|TRBV11-3|TRBD1|NA
CASSPGQGAQTNQETQYF
TGTGCCAGCAGCCCCGGACAGGGGGCCCAAACTAACCAAGAGACCCAGTACTTC
>TRBJ1-6|TRBV30|NA|NA
CAWSVRGILTLHF
TGTGCCTGGAGTGTACGCGGGATTCTTACCCTCCACTTT
>TRBJ2-2|TRBV9|NA|NA
CASSDLRSGELFF
TGTGCCAGCAGCGACCTAAGGAGCGGGGAGCTGTTTTTT
>TRBJ1-4|TRBV29-1|TRBD1|NA
CSAATGLNEKLFF
TGCAGCGCCGCGACAGGGCTTAATGAAAAACTGTTTTTT
>TRBJ2-1|TRBV7-9|NA|NA
CASSSPVLAEQFF
TGTGCCAGCAGCTCTCCGGTCCTAGCGGAGCAGTTCTTC
>TRBJ1-3|TRBV6-5|NA|NA
CASRGRISGNTIYF
TGTGCCAGCCGGGGGAGGATCTCTGGAAACACCATATATTTT
>TRBJ1-5|TRBV4-1|NA|NA
CASSQNVVWGSNQPQHF
TGCGCCAGCAGCCAAAACGTTGTGTGGGGCAGCAATCAGCCCCAGCATTTT
>TRBJ2-7|TRBV7-7|NA|NA
CASSPEGSSYEQYF
TGTGCCAGCAGCCCTGAGGGTAGCTCCTACGAGCAGTACTTC
>TRBJ1-1|TRBV5-5|NA|NA
CASSLKGGGRVLMNTEAFF
TGTGCCAGCAGCCTTAAGGGCGGGGGGCGAGTCCTTATGAACACTGAAGCTTTCTTT
>TRBJ2-1|TRBV6-1|NA|few
CASSRQATYNEQFF
TGTGCCAGCAGCCGACAGGCCACCTACAATGAGCAGTTCTTC
>TRBJ2-3|TRBV7-8|TRBD2|NA
CASSSGTSADTQYF
TGTGCCAGCAGCTCCGGGACTAGCGCAGATACGCAGTATTTT
>TRBJ1-5|TRBV27|NA|NA
CASSFVGRGRDQPQHF
TGTGCCAGCAGTTTCGTCGGGCGGGGAAGGGATCAGCCCCAGCATTTT